The rows below give T cell receptor beta chains drawn from one sample of a study of T cells after yellow fever vaccination. A single record per CDR3 protein comes from TCRdb applying MiXCR to the 5' RACE reads. The profile covers 150,000 to 200,000 distinct CDR3 sequences, with 9.5% to 12% appearing a single time and 36% taken by the ten largest. Sequenced material: CD8+ T cells sorted from PBMCs, taken 15 days after the yellow fever booster vaccination. The receptors derive from a man between 18 and 35 years old who received the YFV17D yellow fever vaccine. Both conserved end residues are part of each CDR3. A D gene is named only where the DNA matches it firmly. The size entry is marked missing in some rows and otherwise reads once, few, many or a size class.

clone_size	d_call	j_call	v_call	cdr3_nt	cdr3_aa
many	-	TRBJ2-7	TRBV6-5	TGTGCCAGCAGTTACTTGGGGCCGACGGGGGCACCCTACGAGCAGTACTTC	CASSYLGPTGAPYEQYF
-	-	TRBJ2-3	TRBV20-1	TGCAGTGCTAGAGATGTGCAGTCTAGCACAGATACGCAGTATTTT	CSARDVQSSTDTQYF
-	TRBD2	TRBJ2-5	TRBV27	TGTGCCAGCAGGACTAGCGGGGGGGGAGAGACCCAGTACTTC	CASRTSGGGETQYF
-	TRBD2	TRBJ2-5	TRBV5-4	TGTGCCAGCAGCCTACATGGACTAGCGGAACAAGAGACCCAGTACTTC	CASSLHGLAEQETQYF
few	TRBD2	TRBJ2-3	TRBV12-3/TRBV12-4	TGTGCCAGCATCATAGCGGGGGAGACAGATACGCAGTATTTT	CASIIAGETDTQYF
-	-	TRBJ1-1	TRBV20-1	TGCAGTGCTAGAGATATAACAGGGATGAACACTGAAGCTTTCTTT	CSARDITGMNTEAFF
many	-	TRBJ2-1	TRBV5-1	TGCGCCAGCAGCTTGGTTCCTTTTCGGGGTTCCTACAATGAGCAGTTCTTC	CASSLVPFRGSYNEQFF
few	TRBD2	TRBJ2-3	TRBV2	TGTGCCAGCGCAGGGAGGGGCACAGATACGCAGTATTTT	CASAGRGTDTQYF
few	-	TRBJ1-1	TRBV28	TGTGCCAGCAGTTTAACGTACGGCCTGAACACTGAAGCTTTCTTT	CASSLTYGLNTEAFF
-	-	TRBJ2-7	TRBV9	TGTGCCAGCAGCGACGGGAGCTCCTACGAGCAGTACTTC	CASSDGSSYEQYF
-	-	TRBJ2-1	TRBV28	TGTGCCAGCAGTTACCGGGACAACGAGGGCAATGAGCAGTTCTTC	CASSYRDNEGNEQFF
-	-	TRBJ2-5	TRBV27	TGTGCCAGCAGTTTATCGGGAGCATCAAGCCAAGAGACCCAGTACTTC	CASSLSGASSQETQYF
-	-	TRBJ1-2	TRBV4-1	TGCGCCAGCAGCTATCAGGGGACATCTAACTATGGCTACACCTTC	CASSYQGTSNYGYTF
-	-	TRBJ1-1	TRBV6-5	TGTGCCAGCAGTTCCGGACAGCACACTGAAGCTTTCTTT	CASSSGQHTEAFF
-	-	TRBJ1-3	TRBV7-9	TGTGCCAGCAGCTTAGTGCCCCAGATCCCCGGAAACACCATATATTTT	CASSLVPQIPGNTIYF
-	TRBD2	TRBJ2-1	TRBV7-8	TGTGCCAGCAGCTTAGGGGCTAGCGGGGGGCTTCGCCATGAGCAGTTCTTC	CASSLGASGGLRHEQFF
-	-	TRBJ2-7	TRBV11-3	TGTGCCAGCAGCTCTCCCGAGACAGGAGACTACGAGCAGTACTTC	CASSSPETGDYEQYF
-	TRBD1	TRBJ2-3	TRBV2	TGTGCCAGCATGATTTCAACAATTCAGGGGGTGAATACGCAGTATTTT	CASMISTIQGVNTQYF
many	TRBD1	TRBJ1-5	TRBV6-4	TGTGCCAGTTCGACAGGGTTTAATCAGCCCCAGCATTTT	CASSTGFNQPQHF
-	-	TRBJ1-6	TRBV12-3/TRBV12-4	TGTGCCAGCCAGGGTCCCTCCTATAATTCACCCCTCCACTTT	CASQGPSYNSPLHF
-	TRBD1	TRBJ2-1	TRBV6-6	TGTGCCAGCGGCCCGACAGGGCGCAATGAGCAGTTCTTC	CASGPTGRNEQFF
-	-	TRBJ1-2	TRBV2	TGTGCCAGCAGTGAAGCTAAATGGGGCTACACCTTC	CASSEAKWGYTF
few	-	TRBJ2-6	TRBV5-1	TGCGCCAGCAGCCCAGTTTCTGGGGCCAACGTCCTGACTTTC	CASSPVSGANVLTF
many	TRBD2	TRBJ2-7	TRBV4-1	TGCGCCAGCAGCCTGACTAGCGGGGGACTCTACGAGCAGTACTTC	CASSLTSGGLYEQYF
-	-	TRBJ2-4	TRBV7-9	TGTGCCAGCAGCGGCAGGGAAGGGTTGGGTCTGGTTGACAAAAACATTCAGTACTTC	CASSGREGLGLVDKNIQYF
-	TRBD1	TRBJ1-1	TRBV12-3/TRBV12-4	TGTGCCAGCTGGCAGGGGGGAACTGAAGCTTTCTTT	CASWQGGTEAFF
few	-	TRBJ2-1	TRBV20-1	TGCAGTGCTAGGGGATTGGGGGAACTGGGGCAGTTCTTC	CSARGLGELGQFF
few	-	TRBJ2-1	TRBV11-2	TGTGCCAGCAGCAAAGGGGGGCCCCTCTACAATGAGCAGTTCTTC	CASSKGGPLYNEQFF
many	-	TRBJ2-1	TRBV25-1	TGTGCCAGCAGTGGGGCCAATGAGCAGTTCTTC	CASSGANEQFF
few	TRBD1	TRBJ2-1	TRBV5-4	TGTGCCAGCAGCCCACGGACAGGGGAGAATGAGCAGTTCTTC	CASSPRTGENEQFF
-	-	TRBJ1-1	TRBV5-1	TGCGCCAGCAGCTTTGGGTATCGTAGCACTGAAGCTTTCTTT	CASSFGYRSTEAFF
few	-	TRBJ2-3	TRBV27	TGTGCCAGCAGTATGCGACCCTACACAGATACGCAGTATTTT	CASSMRPYTDTQYF